This T cell receptor beta chain was captured in a study of PD-L1 blockade in urothelial cancer. Study-wide context: Patients arrived having already received 0 to 3 prior chemotherapy regimens. Blood was evaluated 3 weeks (second dose) and 6 weeks after therapy began. Study-wide points: Greater 3-week expansion of tumor-associated blood clones was recorded for durable-benefit patients.

Each PCR reaction had synthetic TCR analog templates spiked into it. Clones were read by immunoSEQ multiplex PCR, and TCRdb kept only the in-frame ones, dropping some. Among under 95,000 clones listed, more than 70% were seen once. Remarks on this clone: The antigen is not known.

This CDR3 region has 18 residues. Time point indicated: pretreatment peripheral blood. This sample comprised PBMCs, obtained around atezolizumab (anti-PD-L1) treatment. The TCR was taken from a man aged 55 to 70 with urothelial cancer. The V and J genes are TRBV7-5 and TRBJ2-7; TRBD2, as called in the table, went unchecked against the DNA. TRBV7-5 is a documented pseudogene. Here the CDR3 reads CARSPDPSSLEPHYEQYF. In nucleotides, the CDR3 is TGTGCCAGAAGCCCCGACCCGAGTAGCCTTGAGCCCCACTACGAGCAGTACTTC.